The text below deals with one TCR beta chain. Trimming left V 8 bases short and J 3 bases short, with 11 bases between. The CDR3 has 12 amino acids. CDR1 and CDR2 from the germline V gene are KGHSH and LQKENI. Primed by a sample-barcoded 5' primer and a J-beta primer mix, a second PCR proceeded for 7 to 11 cycles. TCRdb used MiXCR to reprocess the 5' RACE reads, holding one entry per CDR3 protein. The data contain about 1,500,000 distinct CDR3 sequences, roughly 40% of them singletons. The data are from a study of blood T cells in healthy people across ages. The specimen was blood. This TCR was recovered from a woman aged 18-30 years in good health. The V and J genes are TRBV18 and TRBJ2-7; D gene uncertain. The CDR3 DNA reads TGTGCCAGCAGTCCCCGTATCTACGAGCAGTACTTC. Its protein is CASSPRIYEQYF.